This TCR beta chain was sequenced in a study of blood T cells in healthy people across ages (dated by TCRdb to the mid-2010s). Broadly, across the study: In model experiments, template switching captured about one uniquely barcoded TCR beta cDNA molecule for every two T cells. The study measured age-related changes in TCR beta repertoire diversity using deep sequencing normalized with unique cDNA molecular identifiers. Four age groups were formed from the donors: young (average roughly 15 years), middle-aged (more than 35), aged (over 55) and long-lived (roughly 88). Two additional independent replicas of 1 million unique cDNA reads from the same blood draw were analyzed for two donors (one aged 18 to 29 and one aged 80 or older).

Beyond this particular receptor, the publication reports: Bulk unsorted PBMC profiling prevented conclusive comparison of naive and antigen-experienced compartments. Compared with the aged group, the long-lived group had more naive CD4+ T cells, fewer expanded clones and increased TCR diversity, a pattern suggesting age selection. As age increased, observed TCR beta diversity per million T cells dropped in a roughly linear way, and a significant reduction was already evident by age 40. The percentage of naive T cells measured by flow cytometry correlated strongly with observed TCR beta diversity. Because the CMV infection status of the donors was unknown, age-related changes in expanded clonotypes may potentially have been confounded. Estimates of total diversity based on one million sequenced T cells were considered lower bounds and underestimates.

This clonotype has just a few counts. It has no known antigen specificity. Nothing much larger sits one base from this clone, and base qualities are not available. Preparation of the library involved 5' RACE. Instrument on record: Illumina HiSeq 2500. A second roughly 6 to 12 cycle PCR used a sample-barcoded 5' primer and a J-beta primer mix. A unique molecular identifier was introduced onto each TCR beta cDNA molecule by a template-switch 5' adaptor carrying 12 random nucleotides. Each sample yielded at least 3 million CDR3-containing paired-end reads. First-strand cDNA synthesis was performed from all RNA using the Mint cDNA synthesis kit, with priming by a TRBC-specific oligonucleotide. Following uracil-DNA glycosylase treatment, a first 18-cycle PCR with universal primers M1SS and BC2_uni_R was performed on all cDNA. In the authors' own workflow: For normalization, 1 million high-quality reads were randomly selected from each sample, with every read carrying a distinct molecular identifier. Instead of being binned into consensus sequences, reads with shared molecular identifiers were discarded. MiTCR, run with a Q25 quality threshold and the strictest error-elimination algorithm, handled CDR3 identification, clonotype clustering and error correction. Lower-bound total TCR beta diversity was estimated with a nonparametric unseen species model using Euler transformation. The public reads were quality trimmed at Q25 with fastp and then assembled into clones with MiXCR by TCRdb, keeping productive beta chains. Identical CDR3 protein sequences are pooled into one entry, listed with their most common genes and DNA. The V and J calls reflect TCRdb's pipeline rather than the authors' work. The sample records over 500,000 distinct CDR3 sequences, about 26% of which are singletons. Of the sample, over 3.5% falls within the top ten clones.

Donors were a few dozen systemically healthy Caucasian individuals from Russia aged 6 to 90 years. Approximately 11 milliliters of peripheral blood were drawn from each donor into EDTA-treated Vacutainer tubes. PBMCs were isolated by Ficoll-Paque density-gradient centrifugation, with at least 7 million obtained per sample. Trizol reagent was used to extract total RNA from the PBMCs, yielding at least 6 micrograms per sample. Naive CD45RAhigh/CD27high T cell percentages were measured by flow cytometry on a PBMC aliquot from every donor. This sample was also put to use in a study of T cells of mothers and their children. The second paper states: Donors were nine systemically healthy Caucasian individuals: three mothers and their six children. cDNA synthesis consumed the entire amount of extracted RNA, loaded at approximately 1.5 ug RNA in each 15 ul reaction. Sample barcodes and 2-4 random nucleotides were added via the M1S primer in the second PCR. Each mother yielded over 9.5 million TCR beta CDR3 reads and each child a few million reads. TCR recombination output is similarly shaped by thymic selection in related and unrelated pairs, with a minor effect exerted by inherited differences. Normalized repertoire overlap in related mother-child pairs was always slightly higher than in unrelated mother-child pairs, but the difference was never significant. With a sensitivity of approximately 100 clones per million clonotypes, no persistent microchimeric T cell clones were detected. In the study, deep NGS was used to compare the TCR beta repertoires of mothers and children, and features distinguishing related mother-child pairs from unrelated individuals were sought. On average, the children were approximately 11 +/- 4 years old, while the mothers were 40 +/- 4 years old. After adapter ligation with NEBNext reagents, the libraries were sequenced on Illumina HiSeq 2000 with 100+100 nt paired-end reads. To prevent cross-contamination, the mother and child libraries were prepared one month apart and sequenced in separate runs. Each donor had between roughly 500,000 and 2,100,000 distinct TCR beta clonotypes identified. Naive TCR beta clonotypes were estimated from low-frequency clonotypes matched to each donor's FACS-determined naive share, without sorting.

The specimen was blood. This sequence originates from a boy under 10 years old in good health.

The DNA is TGTGCCAGCAGTTTATATGGGACAGGGGTCAATGAGCAGTTCTTC. Its amino acids are CASSLYGTGVNEQFF. The sequence links TRBV28 to TRBJ2-1, with 10 bases aligning to TRBD1. The CDR3 has 15 amino acids, counting the end cysteine and phenylalanine. Of all the DNA, just the CDR3 is kept, 45 bases in frame from base 1. The germline V gene gives CDR1 as MDHEN and CDR2 as SYDVKM. Clipping removes 1 base from V and 6 bases from J, with 3 as the unmatched junction base count.